A single sample is the source of the 26 T cell receptor beta chains below, sequenced in a study of blood T cell repertoires in COVID-19. The repertoire was sequenced with immunoSEQ multiplex PCR; TCRdb's copy has only in-frame clones and lacks some. This sample has 150,000 or so clones, with around 89% found just once. Sequencing used peripheral blood. The receptors were gathered from a man in his 60s with active or convalescent COVID-19.

This chain links TRBV21-1 with TRBJ2-1; TRBD2 is the table's D call and was not checked against the DNA. TRBV21-1 is noted as a pseudogene. The CDR3 length is 10 residues. CDR3 DNA: TGTGAGGCGGGAACCGGGGAGCAGTTCTTC. Translated: CEAGTGEQFF.

The gene calls are TRBV5-1 and TRBJ2-2; a weak D match, TRBD1 (5 bases). The length of the CDR3 is 16 residues. CDR1 SGHRS and CDR2 YFSETQ come from the germline V gene. V dropped 0 bases and J dropped 6 bases, with 15 bases sitting between them. This CDR3 reads CASSLEGVNIAGELFF. DNA for the CDR3: TGCGCCAGCAGCTTGGAAGGGGTTAATATAGCCGGGGAGCTGTTTTTT.

The chain has TRBV21-1 and TRBJ1-2; the D call TRBD1 from the table was never checked on the DNA. TRBV21-1 is a recognized pseudogene. The CDR3 contains 12 residues. The CDR3 DNA reads as TGTGCCAGCAGCGGACCGGGACAGGGACGCACCTTC. Protein product: CASSGPGQGRTF.

The chain has TRBV2 and TRBJ2-7, with unresolved D. The CDR3 extends over 16 amino acids. CDR1 SNHLY and CDR2 FYNNEI come from the germline V gene. The germline V and J ends were trimmed by 1 base and 5 bases, with 18 bases remaining between them. This CDR3 reads CASSEVRPGLGDEQYF. CDR3 DNA sequence: TGTGCCAGCAGTGAAGTTCGCCCAGGCTTGGGCGACGAGCAGTACTTC.

In its sample, this clone was seen once. The V gene is TRBV9, the J gene TRBJ2-5; TRBD1 agrees at 7 bases. The CDR3 contains 14 residues. Germline V gene sequence: CDR1 SGDLS, CDR2 YYNGEE. Trimming removed 0 bases from V and 9 bases from J; junction bases left unmatched: 8. The CDR3 loop is CASSVDPGQGAQYF. CDR3 bases: TGTGCCAGCAGCGTAGATCCTGGCCAGGGGGCCCAGTACTTC.

The chain combines TRBV5-1 with TRBJ2-7; 8 nucleotides match TRBD1. Germline CDR1 is SGHRS and CDR2 is YFSETQ. Trimming took 3 bases from V and 5 from J; bases not matched to a gene: 10. The CDR3 is 15 amino acids. CDR3 in DNA: TGCGCCAGCAGCTACCAGGGGGCGGTGGGCCACGAGCAGTACTTC. This sequence encodes CASSYQGAVGHEQYF.

This sequence joins TRBV7-9 and TRBJ1-1, with D perhaps TRBD1 (5 bases). Germline CDR1 SEHNR, CDR2 FQNEAQ (reference sequence). This CDR3 has 15 residues. V was cut by 7 bases and J by 0 bases, with 15 bases left in between. For the CDR3, the DNA is TGTGCCAGCAACTCCGGGGGGAATATGAACACTGAAGCTTTCTTT. Its translation is CASNSGGNMNTEAFF.

The rearrangement joins TRBV3-1 (or the pseudogene TRBV3-2) to TRBJ1-6; TRBD1 is a possible D gene (5 bases). This CDR3 is 16 amino acids long. Germline V gives CDR1 LGHDT, CDR2 YNNKEL (reference sequence). V was pared by 7 bases and J by 0 bases, with 13 bases between. The CDR3 nucleotides read TGTGCCAGCATGGAGACAGTAAGCTCCTATAATTCACCCCTCCACTTT. This gives the protein CASMETVSSYNSPLHF.

This clone was detected only a few times. V gene TRBV9 combines with J gene TRBJ2-2; possible D gene TRBD2, 6 bases. The V gene lost 3 bases and the J gene lost 7 bases, with 13 bases spanning the gap. Germline V gene data show CDR1 as SGDLS and CDR2 as YYNGEE. The CDR3 totals 14 residues. The CDR3 loop reads CASSGRLVGGELFF. The CDR3 DNA is TGTGCCAGCAGCGGTAGACTAGTTGGCGGGGAGCTGTTTTTT.

V and J are TRBV27 and TRBJ1-2; D is unclear. The CDR3 contains 13 residues. The V end was cut by 10 bases, the J end by 0 bases, with 12 bases between. Germline lookup yields CDR1 MNHEY and CDR2 SMNVEV (reference sequence). CDR3 protein: CATSSGTNYGYTF. The CDR3 coding sequence is TGTGCCACTAGCTCGGGGACTAACTATGGCTACACCTTC.

V gene TRBV3-1 (or the pseudogene TRBV3-2) combines with J gene TRBJ2-7; TRBD1 aligns across 7 bases. V lost 5 bases and J lost 1; bases outside the gene matches: 5. The length of the CDR3 is 14 residues. Germline V lookup: CDR1 LGHDT, CDR2 YNNKEL (reference sequence). CDR3 coding DNA: TGTGCCAGCAGCTATAGACAGGGTTCCTACGAGCAGTACTTC. It codes for CASSYRQGSYEQYF.

V usage is TRBV24-1 and J usage is TRBJ1-3, with TRBD1 as a possible D gene (6 bases). This CDR3 is 14 amino acids long. CDR1 is KGHDR and CDR2 is SFDVKD in the germline V gene. The V and J ends lost 4 bases and 2 bases respectively, with 8 bases between them. CDR3 protein: CATSEPGAGNTIYF. Here the CDR3 DNA reads TGTGCCACCAGTGAACCAGGGGCTGGAAACACCATATATTTT.

This chain connects TRBV28 to TRBJ2-7, with D possibly being TRBD2 (5 bases). The germline CDR1 and CDR2 sequences are MDHEN and SYDVKM. The CDR3 covers 16 residues. Trimming removed 0 bases at V and 2 bases at J, with 14 bases between. Here the CDR3 reads CASSLWEVRIPYEQYF. The DNA of the CDR3 is TGTGCCAGCAGTTTATGGGAGGTAAGGATTCCCTACGAGCAGTACTTC.

The genes are TRBV27 and TRBJ1-1; 8 bases are shared with TRBD1. Germline V gene data show CDR1 as MNHEY and CDR2 as SMNVEV (reference sequence). This CDR3 spans 16 amino acids. After removal of 3 bases from V and 9 bases from J, the junction contained 15 bases not matched to a gene. The CDR3 DNA reads as TGTGCCAGCAGTTTCTCGACAGGGGAGGTAGTGGGGAAAGCTTTCTTT. Protein product: CASSFSTGEVVGKAFF.

The chain links TRBV19 to TRBJ1-2; TRBD1 agrees at 9 bases. CDR3 length equals 17 residues. CDR1 is LNHDA, CDR2 SQIVND, per germline (reference sequence). V lost 4 bases and J lost 7; bases outside the gene matches: 16. CDR3 region: CASSTPGQGLTRGGYTF. The DNA for the CDR3 is TGTGCCAGTAGTACCCCGGGACAGGGATTAACCCGTGGTGGCTACACCTTC. Full variable domain (missing parts from reference TRBV19 and TRBJ1-2): DGGITQSPKYLFRKEGQNVTLSCEQNLNHDAMYWYRQDPGQGLRLIYYSQIVNDFQKGDIAEGYSVSREKKESFPLTVTSAQKNPTAFYLCASSTPGQGLTRGGYTFGSGTRLTVV.

The gene calls are TRBV6-5 and TRBJ2-1, with TRBD2 identical over 10 bases. The V and J ends lost 7 bases and 4 bases, in that order; junction bases with no gene match: 7. This CDR3 contains 15 residues. Germline loops: CDR1 MNHEY, CDR2 SVGAGI. The CDR3 nucleotides read TGTGCCAGCACCAAAGCGGGAGGGGGGTACAATGAGCAGTTCTTC. It specifies CASTKAGGGYNEQFF.

The V and J genes are TRBV4-1 and TRBJ2-1, with 8 bases identical to TRBD2. The CDR3 runs to 20 residues. J lost 6 bases, V lost 4 bases, and 23 bases had no gene match. CDR1 and CDR2 from the germline V gene are MGHRA and YSYEKL. The CDR3 sequence is CASSPRSGLATGGYVNEQFF. In nucleotides, the CDR3 is TGCGCCAGCAGCCCCCGCTCCGGACTAGCCACGGGAGGGTACGTCAATGAGCAGTTCTTC.

The genes are TRBV28 and TRBJ1-3, with 8 nucleotides matching TRBD1. J was trimmed by 2 bases and V by 5 bases; bases with no gene match: 8. This CDR3 has 16 residues. Germline loops: CDR1 MDHEN, CDR2 SYDVKM. The CDR3 nucleotides are TGTGCCAGCAGTCAGACCAGGGGGCGAACTGGAAACACCATATATTTT. Translated, it gives CASSQTRGRTGNTIYF.

This rearrangement joins TRBV4-1 to TRBJ1-5; perhaps TRBD1 as D (5 bases). Germline-derived CDR1 and CDR2 are MGHRA and YSYEKL. V was trimmed by 0 bases and J by 4 bases, leaving 16 bases between them. This CDR3 has 17 residues. The CDR3 sequence: CASSQDGPQVPNQPQHF. CDR3 DNA: TGCGCCAGCAGCCAAGATGGCCCACAGGTCCCTAATCAGCCCCAGCATTTT.

This sequence joins TRBV3-1 (or the pseudogene TRBV3-2) and TRBJ2-1; 9 bases align to TRBD1. The junction had 7 bases not matched to a gene; V was cut back by 10 bases and J by 0 bases. In germline, CDR1 is LGHDT, CDR2 YNNKEL (reference sequence). The CDR3 consists of 15 residues. The CDR3, as DNA: TGTGCCATCACGGGACAGGGAAGCTCCTACAATGAGCAGTTCTTC. It is translated as CAITGQGSSYNEQFF.

This chain links TRBV2 with TRBJ2-1; 8 bases map to TRBD2. CDR1 is SNHLY and CDR2 is FYNNEI in the germline V gene. The V and J ends lost 8 bases and 4 bases, in that order; junction bases with no gene match: 7. The CDR3 is made up of 14 amino acids. The CDR3 DNA reads TGTGCCAGCGAGGTTAGCGGGGTATACAATGAGCAGTTCTTC. It encodes CASEVSGVYNEQFF. Filled out from reference TRBV2 and TRBJ2-1, the complete variable domain reads EPEVTQTPSHQVTQMGQEVILRCVPISNHLYFYWYRQILGQKVEFLVSFYNNEISEKSEIFDDQFSVERPDGSNFTLKIRSTKLEDSAMYFCASEVSGVYNEQFFGPGTRLTVL.

The V gene is TRBV4-3, the J gene TRBJ2-7; the match to TRBD2 covers 14 bases. Germline CDR1 and CDR2: LGHNA and YSLEER. The CDR3 is 16 residues long. J lost 2 bases, V lost 3 bases, and 3 bases had no gene match. The CDR3 DNA sequence: TGCGCCAGCAGCCAGGGACTAGCGGGGGCCGCCTACGAGCAGTACTTC. Encoded protein: CASSQGLAGAAYEQYF.

V gene TRBV27 combines with J gene TRBJ1-5; TRBD1 is a possible D gene (6 bases). The germline V gene encodes CDR1 MNHEY and CDR2 SMNVEV (reference sequence). The CDR3 has 15 amino acids. Trimming left V 6 bases short and J 0 bases short, with 12 bases between. For the CDR3, the DNA is TGTGCCAGCAGCCCCACAGGGTCTAGCAATCAGCCCCAGCATTTT. The encoded protein is CASSPTGSSNQPQHF.

V and J are TRBV6-2 or TRBV6-3 and TRBJ2-7; 16 bases are a match to TRBD2. The germline CDR1 and CDR2 sequences are MNHEY and SVGEGT. There are 18 residues in the CDR3. The J segment lost 2 bases and the V segment lost 5 bases, leaving 9 bases of the junction unmatched. CDR3 nucleotide sequence: TGTGCCAGCAGTCACCGGGGGACTAGCGGGAGGGGAGCCTACGAGCAGTACTTC. Protein sequence: CASSHRGTSGRGAYEQYF.

The V call is TRBV7-2, the J call TRBJ1-5; D possibly corresponds to TRBD1 (5 bases). The CDR3 is 16 amino acids. Trimming pared 1 base from V and 5 bases from J, leaving 15 bases between. Germline V gene sequence: CDR1 SGHTA, CDR2 FQGNSA. This chain's CDR3 is CASSLVISGPDQPQHF. The CDR3, as DNA: TGTGCCAGCAGCTTAGTAATATCAGGGCCGGATCAGCCCCAGCATTTT.

The chain links TRBV7-2 to TRBJ2-5; 7 bases are a match to TRBD2. Germline CDR1 reads SGHTA; CDR2 reads FQGNSA. The length of the CDR3 is 12 residues. V was pared by 6 bases and J by 5 bases, with 3 bases of the junction left unmatched. This CDR3 is CASRGGRETQYF. CDR3 in DNA: TGTGCCAGCAGGGGGGGGAGGGAGACCCAGTACTTC. The whole variable domain, filled in from reference TRBV7-2 and TRBJ2-5, reads GAGVSQSPSNKVTEKGKDVELRCDPISGHTALYWYRQSLGQGLEFLIYFQGNSAPDKSGLPSDRFSAERTGGSVSTLTIQRTQQEDSAVYLCASRGGRETQYFGPGTRLLVL.